The clone carrying this TCR beta chain qualifies as medium-sized. The antigen is unknown. These data originate in a study of tumor and adjacent non-tumor tissue in lung cancer. The library came from three nested PCR rounds adapted from ARM-PCR protocols. TCRdb independently ran MiXCR on the multiplex PCR reads; one entry per CDR3 protein. The sample yields about 70,000 distinct CDR3 sequences, around 73% seen once. RNA was extracted from bulk tissue without any cell sorting. The germline V and J ends were trimmed by 2 bases and 2 bases, with 13 bases remaining between them. The germline CDR1 and CDR2 sequences are MNHNY and SVGAGI (reference sequence). There are 15 residues in the CDR3. Study results and caveats: Tumor repertoires had a smaller top 100 clone share than normal lung.

The material sequenced was lung tumor tissue. The TCR sequence derives from a man aged 60-69 years with non-small cell lung cancer. This sequence joins TRBV6-6 and TRBJ2-7; TRBD1 or TRBD2 may be the D gene (5 bases each). The CDR3 spells CASSYARDGAYEQYF. Here the CDR3 DNA reads TGTGCCAGCAGTTACGCACGGGACGGAGCCTACGAGCAGTACTTC.